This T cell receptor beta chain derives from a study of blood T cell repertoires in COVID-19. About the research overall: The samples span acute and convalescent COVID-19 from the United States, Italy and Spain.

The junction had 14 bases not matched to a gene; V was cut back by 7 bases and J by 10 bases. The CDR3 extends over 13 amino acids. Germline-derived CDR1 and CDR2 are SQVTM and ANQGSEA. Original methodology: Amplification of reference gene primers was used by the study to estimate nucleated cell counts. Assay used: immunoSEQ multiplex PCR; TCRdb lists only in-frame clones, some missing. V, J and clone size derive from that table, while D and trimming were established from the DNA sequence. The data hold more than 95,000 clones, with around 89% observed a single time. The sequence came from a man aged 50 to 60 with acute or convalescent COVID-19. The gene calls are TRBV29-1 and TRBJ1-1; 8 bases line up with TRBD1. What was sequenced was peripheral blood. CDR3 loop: CSGFPGTGGGAFF. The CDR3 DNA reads TGCAGCGGATTTCCCGGGACAGGCGGGGGAGCTTTCTTT.